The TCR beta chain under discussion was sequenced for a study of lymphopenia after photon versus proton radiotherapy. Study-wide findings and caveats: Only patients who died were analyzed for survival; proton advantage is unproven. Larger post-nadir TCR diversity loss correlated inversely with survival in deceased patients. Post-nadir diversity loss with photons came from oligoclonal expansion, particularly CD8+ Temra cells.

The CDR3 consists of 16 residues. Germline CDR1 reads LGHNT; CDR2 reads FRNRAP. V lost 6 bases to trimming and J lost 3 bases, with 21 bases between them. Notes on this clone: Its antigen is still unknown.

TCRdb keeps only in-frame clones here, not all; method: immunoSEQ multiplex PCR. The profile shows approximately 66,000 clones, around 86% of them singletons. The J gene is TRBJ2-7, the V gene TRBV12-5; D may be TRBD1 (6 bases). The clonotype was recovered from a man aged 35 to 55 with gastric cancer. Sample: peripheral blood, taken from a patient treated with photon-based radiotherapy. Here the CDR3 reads CASGPGLSDSSYEQYF. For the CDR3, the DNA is TGTGCTAGTGGCCCTGGCCTCTCGGACAGTAGCTACGAGCAGTACTTC.